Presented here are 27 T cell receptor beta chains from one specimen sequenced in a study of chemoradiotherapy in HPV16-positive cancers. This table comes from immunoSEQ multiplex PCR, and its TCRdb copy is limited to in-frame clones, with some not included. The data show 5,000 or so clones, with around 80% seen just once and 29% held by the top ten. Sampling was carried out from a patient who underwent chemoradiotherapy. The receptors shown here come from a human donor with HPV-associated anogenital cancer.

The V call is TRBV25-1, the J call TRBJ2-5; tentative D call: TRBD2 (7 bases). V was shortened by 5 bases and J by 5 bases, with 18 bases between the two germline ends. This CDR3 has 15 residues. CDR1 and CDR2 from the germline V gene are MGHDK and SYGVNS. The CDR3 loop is CASSIGGAFGETQYF. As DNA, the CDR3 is TGTGCCAGCAGTATTGGGGGGGCCTTTGGGGAGACCCAGTACTTC.

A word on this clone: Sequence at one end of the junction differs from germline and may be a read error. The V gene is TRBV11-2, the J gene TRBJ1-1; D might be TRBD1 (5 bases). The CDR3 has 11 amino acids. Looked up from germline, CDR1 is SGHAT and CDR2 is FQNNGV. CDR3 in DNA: TGTGCCAGTAGGGGTGGTAGGGAAGCTCTCTTT. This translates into CASRGGREALF. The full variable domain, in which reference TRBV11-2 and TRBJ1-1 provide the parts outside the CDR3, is EAGVAQSPRYKIIEKRQSVAFWCNPISGHATLYWYQQILGQGPKLLIQFQNNGVVDDSQLPKDRFSAERLKGVDSTLKIQPAKLEDSAVYLCASRGGREALFGQGTRLTVV.

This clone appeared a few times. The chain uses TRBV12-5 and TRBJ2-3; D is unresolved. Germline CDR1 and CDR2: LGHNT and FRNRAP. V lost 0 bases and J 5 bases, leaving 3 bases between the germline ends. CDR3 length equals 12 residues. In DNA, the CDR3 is TGTGCTAGTGGTTTGGTACAAGATACGCAGTATTTT. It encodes CASGLVQDTQYF. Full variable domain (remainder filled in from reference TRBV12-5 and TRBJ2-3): DARVTQTPRHKVTEMGQEVTMRCQPILGHNTVFWYRQTMMQGLELLAYFRNRAPLDDSGMPKDRFSAEMPDATLATLKIQPSEPRDSAVYFCASGLVQDTQYFGPGTRLTVL.

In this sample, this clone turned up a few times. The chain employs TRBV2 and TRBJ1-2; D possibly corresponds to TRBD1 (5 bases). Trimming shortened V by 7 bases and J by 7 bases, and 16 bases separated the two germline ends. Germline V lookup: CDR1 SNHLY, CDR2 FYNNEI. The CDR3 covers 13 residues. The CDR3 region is CASILRAGSGYTF. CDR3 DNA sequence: TGTGCCAGCATCCTTCGTGCAGGGAGTGGCTACACCTTC.

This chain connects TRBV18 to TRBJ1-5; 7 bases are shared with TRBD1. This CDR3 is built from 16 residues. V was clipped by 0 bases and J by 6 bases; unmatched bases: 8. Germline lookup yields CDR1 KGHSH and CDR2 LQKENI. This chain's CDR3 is CASSPPIQGGVQPQHF. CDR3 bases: TGTGCCAGCTCACCACCGATTCAGGGGGGCGTTCAGCCCCAGCATTTT.

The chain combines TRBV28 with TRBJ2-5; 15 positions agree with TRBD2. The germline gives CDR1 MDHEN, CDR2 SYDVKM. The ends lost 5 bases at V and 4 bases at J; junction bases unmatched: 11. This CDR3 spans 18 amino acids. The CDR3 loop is CASSPWTSGGATRETQYF. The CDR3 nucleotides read TGTGCCAGCAGTCCCTGGACTAGCGGGGGGGCGACGAGAGAGACCCAGTACTTC. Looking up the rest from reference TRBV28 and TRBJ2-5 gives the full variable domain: DVKVTQSSRYLVKRTGEKVFLECVQDMDHENMFWYRQDPGLGLRLIYFSYDVKMKEKGDIPEGYSVSREKKERFSLILESASTNQTSMYLCASSPWTSGGATRETQYFGPGTRLLVL.

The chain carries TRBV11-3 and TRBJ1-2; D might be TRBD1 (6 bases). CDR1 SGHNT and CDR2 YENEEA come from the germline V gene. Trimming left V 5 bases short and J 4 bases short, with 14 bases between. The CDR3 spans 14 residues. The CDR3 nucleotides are TGTGCCAGCAGCCCCCCGACAGGCGCCTATGGCTACACCTTC. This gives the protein CASSPPTGAYGYTF. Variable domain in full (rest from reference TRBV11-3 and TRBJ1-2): EAGVVQSPRYKIIEKKQPVAFWCNPISGHNTLYWYLQNLGQGPELLIRYENEEAVDDSQLPKDRFSAERLKGVDSTLKIQPAELGDSAVYLCASSPPTGAYGYTFGSGTRLTVV.

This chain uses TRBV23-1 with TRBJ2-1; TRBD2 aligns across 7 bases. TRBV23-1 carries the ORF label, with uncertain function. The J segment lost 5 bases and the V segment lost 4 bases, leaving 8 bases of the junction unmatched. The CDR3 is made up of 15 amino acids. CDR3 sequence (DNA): TGCGCCAGCAGTCGAGTGGCGGGGAGGGACAATGAGCAGTTCTTC. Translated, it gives CASSRVAGRDNEQFF.

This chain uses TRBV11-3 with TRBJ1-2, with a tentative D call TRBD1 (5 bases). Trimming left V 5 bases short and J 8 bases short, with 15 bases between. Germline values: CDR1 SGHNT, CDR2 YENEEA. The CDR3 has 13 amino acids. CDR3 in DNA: TGTGCCAGCAGCGAACGGGACCCGGGGGGCTACACCTTC. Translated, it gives CASSERDPGGYTF.

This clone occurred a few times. In DNA, the CDR3 is TGTGCCAGCAGTTTAACCCGGGACAGGGTCACCTCTGGAAACACCATATATTTT. Protein: CASSLTRDRVTSGNTIYF. V and J are TRBV7-2 and TRBJ1-3, with 9 bases identical to TRBD1. This CDR3 has 18 amino acids. With 6 bases clipped from V and 0 bases from J, the junction kept 12 bases outside the gene matches. Germline-derived CDR1 and CDR2 are SGHTA and FQGNSA.

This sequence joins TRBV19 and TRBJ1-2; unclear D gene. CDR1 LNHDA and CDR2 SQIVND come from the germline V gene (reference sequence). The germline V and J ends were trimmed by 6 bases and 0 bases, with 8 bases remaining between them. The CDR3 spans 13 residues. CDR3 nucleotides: TGTGCCAGTAGCGAGATAGCTAACTATGGCTACACCTTC. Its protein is CASSEIANYGYTF.

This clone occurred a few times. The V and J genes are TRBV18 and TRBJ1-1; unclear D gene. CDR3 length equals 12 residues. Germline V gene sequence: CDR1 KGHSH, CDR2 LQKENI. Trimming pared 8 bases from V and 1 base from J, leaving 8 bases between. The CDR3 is CASNKPNTEAFF. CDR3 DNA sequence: TGTGCCAGCAACAAACCGAACACTGAAGCTTTCTTT. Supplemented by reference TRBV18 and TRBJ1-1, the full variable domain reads NAGVMQNPRHLVRRRGQEARLRCSPMKGHSHVYWYRQLPEEGLKFMVYLQKENIIDESGMPKERFSAEFPKEGPSILRIQQVVRGDSAAYFCASNKPNTEAFFGQGTRLTVV.

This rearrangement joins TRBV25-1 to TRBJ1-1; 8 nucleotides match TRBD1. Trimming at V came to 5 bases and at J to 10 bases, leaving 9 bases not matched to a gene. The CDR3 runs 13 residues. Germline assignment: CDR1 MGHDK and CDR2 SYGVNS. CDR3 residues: CASSTLTGEVAFF. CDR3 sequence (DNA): TGTGCCAGCAGTACACTGACAGGGGAGGTAGCTTTCTTT.

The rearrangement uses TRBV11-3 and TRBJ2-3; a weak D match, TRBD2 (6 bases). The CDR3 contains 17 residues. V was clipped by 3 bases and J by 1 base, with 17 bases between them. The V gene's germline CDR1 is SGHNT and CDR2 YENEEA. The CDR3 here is CASSFPGRSWGTDTQYF. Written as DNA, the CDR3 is TGTGCCAGCAGCTTCCCCGGGAGATCGTGGGGCACAGATACGCAGTATTTT.

The chain's CDR3 is CATSQGWYEQFF. CDR3 nucleotide sequence: TGTGCCACCAGTCAGGGATGGTATGAGCAGTTCTTC. The J gene is TRBJ2-1, the V gene TRBV15, with D possibly being TRBD1 (5 bases). The germline V gene has CDR1 LNHNV and CDR2 YYDKDF (reference sequence). V lost 6 bases to trimming and J lost 8 bases, with 11 bases between them. This CDR3 is built from 12 residues. Drawing the rest from reference TRBV15 and TRBJ2-1, the complete variable domain is DAMVIQNPRYQVTQFGKPVTLSCSQTLNHNVMYWYQQKSSQAPKLLFHYYDKDFNNEADTPDNFQSRRPNTSFCFLDIRSPGLGDTAMYLCATSQGWYEQFFGPGTRLTVL.

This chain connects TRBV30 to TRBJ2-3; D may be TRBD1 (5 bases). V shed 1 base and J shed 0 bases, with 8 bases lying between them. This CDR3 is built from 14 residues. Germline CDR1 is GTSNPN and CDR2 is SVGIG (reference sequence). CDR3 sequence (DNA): TGTGCCTGGAGTGGGGGCCTGAGCACAGATACGCAGTATTTT. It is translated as CAWSGGLSTDTQYF.

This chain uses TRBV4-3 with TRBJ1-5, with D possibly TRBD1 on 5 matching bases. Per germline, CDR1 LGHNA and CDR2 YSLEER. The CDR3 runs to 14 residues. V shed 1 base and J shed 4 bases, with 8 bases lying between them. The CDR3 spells CASSQAPGNQPQHF. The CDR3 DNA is TGCGCCAGCAGCCAAGCCCCAGGGAATCAGCCCCAGCATTTT.

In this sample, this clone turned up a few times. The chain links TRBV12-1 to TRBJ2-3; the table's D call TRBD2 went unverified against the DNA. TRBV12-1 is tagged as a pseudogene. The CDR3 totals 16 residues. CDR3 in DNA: TGTGCCAGCAGCTACCAATGGACGGGAATGGCAGATACGCAGTATTTT. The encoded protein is CASSYQWTGMADTQYF.

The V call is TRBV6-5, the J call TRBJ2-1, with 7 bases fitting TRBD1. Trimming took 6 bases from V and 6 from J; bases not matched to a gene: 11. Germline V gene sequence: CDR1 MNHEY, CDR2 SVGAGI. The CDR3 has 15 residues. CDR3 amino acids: CASSRDRAMGNEQFF. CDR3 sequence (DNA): TGTGCCAGCAGCCGCGACAGGGCGATGGGCAATGAGCAGTTCTTC.

CDR3 nucleotide sequence: TGTGCCAGTAGTATAGGTGTCCAGCAAGTAAACACTGAAGCTTTCTTT. This translates into CASSIGVQQVNTEAFF. The chain uses TRBV19 and TRBJ1-1; D call uncertain. The CDR3 contains 16 residues. V was clipped by 1 base and J by 2 bases, with 14 bases between them. Germline CDR1 is LNHDA and CDR2 is SQIVND (reference sequence).

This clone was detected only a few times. The CDR3 spells CASSIRADTQYF. CDR3 nucleotides: TGTGCCAGTAGTATCCGGGCAGATACGCAGTATTTT. The chain uses TRBV19 and TRBJ2-3, with no clear D. This CDR3 is 12 amino acids long. The germline gives CDR1 LNHDA, CDR2 SQIVND (reference sequence). Between the trimmed V and J ends, which lost 3 bases and 4 bases, there was a span of 5 bases.

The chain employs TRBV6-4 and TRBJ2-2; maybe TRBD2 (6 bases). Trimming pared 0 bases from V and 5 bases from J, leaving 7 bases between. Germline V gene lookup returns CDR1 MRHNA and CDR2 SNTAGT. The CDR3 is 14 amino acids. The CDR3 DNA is TGTGCCAGCAGTGACTCTGGGGGGACCGGGGAGCTGTTTTTT. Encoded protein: CASSDSGGTGELFF.

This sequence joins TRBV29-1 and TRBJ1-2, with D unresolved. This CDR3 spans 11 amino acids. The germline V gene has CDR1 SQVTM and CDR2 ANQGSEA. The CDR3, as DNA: TGCACCGGGATGGGTGATGATGGCTACACCTTC. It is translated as CTGMGDDGYTF.

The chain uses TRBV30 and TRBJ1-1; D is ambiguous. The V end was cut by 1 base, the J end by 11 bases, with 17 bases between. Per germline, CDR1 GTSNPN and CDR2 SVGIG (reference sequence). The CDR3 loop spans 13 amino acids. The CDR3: CAWSAPPRGVAFF. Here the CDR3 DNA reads TGTGCCTGGAGTGCTCCCCCCCGGGGAGTGGCTTTCTTT.

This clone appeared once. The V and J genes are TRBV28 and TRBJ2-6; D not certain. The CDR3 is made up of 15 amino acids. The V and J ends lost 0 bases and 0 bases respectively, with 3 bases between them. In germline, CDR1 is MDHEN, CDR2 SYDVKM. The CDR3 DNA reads TGTGCCAGCAGTTTATGGGGCTCTGGGGCCAACGTCCTGACTTTC. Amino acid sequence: CASSLWGSGANVLTF.

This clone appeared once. CDR3: CASSPSGGDIYSINEQYF. CDR3 DNA sequence: TGTGCCAGCAGCCCTAGCGGGGGGGACATCTATTCTATCAACGAGCAGTACTTC. This chain links TRBV7-9 with TRBJ2-7; 12 bases fit TRBD2. This CDR3 comprises 18 residues. The germline CDR1 and CDR2 sequences are SEHNR and FQNEAQ (reference sequence). The trim removed 5 bases at V and 5 bases at J, leaving 16 bases unmatched.

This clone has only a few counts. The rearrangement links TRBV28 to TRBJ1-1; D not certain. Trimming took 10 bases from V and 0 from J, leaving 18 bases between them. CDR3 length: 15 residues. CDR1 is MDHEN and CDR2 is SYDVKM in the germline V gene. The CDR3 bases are TGTGCCACCATCTCTAGGGCAGGATTGAACACTGAAGCTTTCTTT. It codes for CATISRAGLNTEAFF.